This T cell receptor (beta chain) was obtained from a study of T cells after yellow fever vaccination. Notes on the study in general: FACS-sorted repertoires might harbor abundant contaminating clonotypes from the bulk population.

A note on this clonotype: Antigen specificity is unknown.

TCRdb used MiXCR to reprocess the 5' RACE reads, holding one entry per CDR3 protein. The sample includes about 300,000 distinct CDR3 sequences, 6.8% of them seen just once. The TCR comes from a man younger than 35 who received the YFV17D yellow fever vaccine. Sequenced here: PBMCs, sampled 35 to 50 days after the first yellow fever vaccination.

In DNA, the CDR3 is TGCGCCAGCAGCCAGCCCGGGACAGGGGGCGACTATGGCTACACCTTC. Protein sequence: CASSQPGTGGDYGYTF. The chain carries TRBV4-1 and TRBJ1-2; 12 bases map to TRBD1. Germline V CDR1 and CDR2: MGHRA, YSYEKL. This CDR3 is built from 16 residues. V shed 3 bases, J shed 3 bases, and the junction held 5 bases outside the gene matches.